One and the same sample provided the 6 T cell receptor beta chains below, sequenced in a study of blood T cell repertoires in COVID-19. TCRdb keeps only in-frame clones here, not all; method: immunoSEQ multiplex PCR. The profile covers hundreds of thousands of clones, with around nine tenths appearing a single time and under 4% taken by the ten largest. The sample was peripheral blood. The receptors originated from a man in his late teens or twenties with active or convalescent COVID-19.

The V and J genes are TRBV5-1 and TRBJ2-5; 9 bases map to TRBD1. The CDR3 extends over 14 amino acids. The germline V gene encodes CDR1 SGHRS and CDR2 YFSETQ. Trimming took 4 bases from V and 4 from J; bases not matched to a gene: 5. CDR3 sequence: CASSRDRDGETQYF. Here the CDR3 DNA reads TGCGCCAGCAGCCGGGACAGGGACGGAGAGACCCAGTACTTC.

The chain carries TRBV30 and TRBJ2-1; a weak D match, TRBD1 (5 bases). The V end lost 0 bases, the J end lost 15 bases, and 24 bases lay between the germline ends. CDR3 size: 15 residues. Germline CDR1 GTSNPN, CDR2 SVGIG (reference sequence). The CDR3 here is CAWSVRSAGKTGSFF. CDR3 in DNA: TGTGCCTGGAGTGTACGGTCGGCAGGGAAAACGGGCTCGTTCTTC. Complete variable domain (other parts from reference TRBV30 and TRBJ2-1): SQTIHQWPATLVQPVGSPLSLECTVEGTSNPNLYWYRQAAGRGLQLLFYSVGIGQISSEVPQNLSASRPQDRQFILSSKKLLLSDSGFYLCAWSVRSAGKTGSFFGPGTRLTVL.

The rearrangement links TRBV10-3 to TRBJ1-1, with 8 nucleotides matching TRBD1. The CDR3 consists of 15 residues. Germline V CDR1 and CDR2: ENHRY, SYGVKD. The V segment lost 10 bases and the J segment 2 bases; nucleotides outside the gene matches: 12. The CDR3 nucleotides read TGTGCCAAAGATCGCAGAGACAGGGGAAACACTGAAGCTTTCTTT. Protein: CAKDRRDRGNTEAFF.

V is TRBV5-1 and J is TRBJ2-1, with 8 bases fitting TRBD1. The junction had 3 bases not matched to a gene; V was cut back by 2 bases and J by 5 bases. The germline gives CDR1 SGHRS, CDR2 YFSETQ. There are 14 residues in the CDR3. The CDR3 bases are TGCGCCAGCAGCTTAGTGGACAGGGACAATGAGCAGTTCTTC. Protein: CASSLVDRDNEQFF.

The chain employs TRBV4-2 and TRBJ2-7; 10 nucleotides align to TRBD2. Germline trimming cut 3 bases from V and 4 bases from J; bases unmatched to any gene: 12. This CDR3 is built from 17 residues. CDR1 LGHNA and CDR2 YNFKEQ come from the germline V gene. CDR3 sequence: CASSHGETSGVNYEQYF. CDR3 nucleotides: TGTGCCAGCAGCCATGGGGAAACTAGCGGGGTCAATTACGAGCAGTACTTC.

This chain links TRBV5-1 with TRBJ2-2; D is unclear. The CDR3 loop spans 15 amino acids. From germline, CDR1 is SGHRS and CDR2 YFSETQ. V was shortened by 0 bases and J by 5 bases, with 11 bases between the two germline ends. This CDR3 is CASSLAPGRTGELFF. The CDR3 DNA follows: TGCGCCAGCAGCTTGGCCCCAGGTAGAACCGGGGAGCTGTTTTTT.